Following are 14 T cell receptor beta chains from one sample sequenced in a study of blood T cell repertoires in COVID-19. Assay: immunoSEQ multiplex PCR; the TCRdb copy retains only in-frame clones and omits some. The profile shows about 300,000 clones, more than 75% of them singletons. The sequenced material came from PBMCs or T cells enriched from blood (not recorded which). All receptors come from a man between 25 and 39 years old who had recovered from COVID-19.

As regards this clone: Other DNA sequences in the sample encode the same CDR3. This chain joins TRBV10-3 and TRBJ1-1; D is unresolved. CDR3 size: 13 residues. The germline gives CDR1 ENHRY, CDR2 SYGVKD. V was trimmed by 3 bases and J by 1 base, leaving 6 bases between them. Here the CDR3 reads CAISERGNTEAFF. CDR3 DNA sequence: TGTGCCATCAGTGAACGAGGGAACACTGAAGCTTTCTTT.

The chain employs TRBV3-1 (or the pseudogene TRBV3-2) and TRBJ1-2, with 8 bases identical to TRBD1. V trimming: 2 bases; J trimming: 8 bases; junction bases outside the gene matches: 13. Germline CDR1 and CDR2: LGHDT and YNNKEL (reference sequence). CDR3 length equals 16 residues. The CDR3 DNA follows: TGTGCCAGCAGCCAATCTGCGGCGCAGGGGGCACGGGGCTACACCTTC. Amino acids: CASSQSAAQGARGYTF.

Written as DNA, the CDR3 is TGTGCCAGCAGCCCGGCGGGAACTGGAAACACCATATATTTT. Residues: CASSPAGTGNTIYF. The gene calls are TRBV4-2 and TRBJ1-3; D uncertain. Trimming took off 4 bases at V and 2 bases at J, with 9 bases between the two ends. The CDR3 loop spans 14 amino acids. CDR1 LGHNA and CDR2 YNFKEQ come from the germline V gene.

The chain combines TRBV6-5 with TRBJ2-7; the D gene is possibly TRBD2 (5 bases). Trimming cost V 8 bases and J 0 bases, with 14 bases left between them. Germline values: CDR1 MNHEY, CDR2 SVGAGI. This CDR3 has 14 amino acids. As DNA, the CDR3 is TGTGCCAGCCACCTAGCTCCCAGCTCCTACGAGCAGTACTTC. It translates to CASHLAPSSYEQYF.

The rearrangement links TRBV7-9 to TRBJ2-2; perhaps TRBD1 as D (5 bases). CDR1 SEHNR and CDR2 FQNEAQ come from the germline V gene (reference sequence). This CDR3 contains 15 residues. V was shortened by 2 bases and J by 1 base, with 8 bases between the two germline ends. The CDR3 DNA reads TGTGCCAGCAGCTTACCCACAGGGAACACCGGGGAGCTGTTTTTT. It codes for CASSLPTGNTGELFF.

V gene TRBV11-1 combines with J gene TRBJ2-5; D possibly corresponds to TRBD2 (5 bases). The CDR3 is 13 residues long. V lost 5 bases, J lost 4 bases, and 11 bases lay in between. Germline V lookup: CDR1 SGHAT, CDR2 FQDESV (reference sequence). In DNA, the CDR3 is TGTGCCAGCAGCCTACGAGAGGGAGAGACCCAGTACTTC. The encoded protein is CASSLREGETQYF.

CDR3 residues: CASQAGRGPEQFF. The CDR3 DNA follows: TGCGCCAGTCAGGCAGGGAGGGGCCCTGAGCAGTTCTTC. The gene calls are TRBV23-1 and TRBJ2-1, with 7 nucleotides matching TRBD2. TRBV23-1 is reported as an ORF; its role is uncertain. V gave up 9 bases and J gave up 9 bases; unmatched junction bases: 11. The CDR3 sequence is 13 residues long.

This clone was seen only a few times. The chain is built from TRBV27 and TRBJ1-4; perhaps TRBD1 as D (6 bases). The CDR3 is 15 residues long. CDR1 and CDR2 (germline): MNHEY, SMNVEV (reference sequence). With 7 bases removed from V and 10 bases from J, the gap between germline ends came to 22 bases. CDR3 protein: CASTGGTREGGKLFF. CDR3 nucleotide sequence: TGTGCCAGCACGGGTGGCACTCGGGAAGGGGGAAAACTGTTTTTT.

V usage is TRBV19 and J usage is TRBJ1-5; tentatively, D is TRBD1 (5 bases). The CDR3 length is 13 residues. Germline assignment: CDR1 LNHDA and CDR2 SQIVND (reference sequence). Trimming took 5 bases from V and 5 from J, leaving 10 bases between them. CDR3 region: CASSHQGYQPQHF. CDR3 coding DNA: TGTGCCAGTAGTCATCAGGGCTATCAGCCCCAGCATTTT.

This rearrangement joins TRBV25-1 to TRBJ1-2; 11 nucleotides align to TRBD1. The J segment lost 14 bases and the V segment lost 2 bases, leaving 10 bases of the junction unmatched. The CDR3 loop spans 14 amino acids. CDR1 and CDR2 from the germline V gene are MGHDK and SYGVNS. CDR3 sequence: CASSEPGQGVHKTF. The CDR3 DNA sequence: TGTGCCAGCAGTGAACCGGGACAGGGGGTTCATAAGACCTTC.

This clone appeared many times. The chain employs TRBV25-1 and TRBJ2-3, with D maybe TRBD2 (6 bases). Germline CDR1 is MGHDK and CDR2 is SYGVNS. The V gene lost 1 base and the J gene lost 4 bases, with 9 bases spanning the gap. The CDR3 runs 14 residues. The CDR3: CASSESGEADTQYF. The CDR3 DNA reads as TGTGCCAGCAGTGAATCCGGGGAGGCAGATACGCAGTATTTT.

The chain joins TRBV21-1 to TRBJ1-6. TRBV21-1 is termed a pseudogene. There are 13 residues in the CDR3. The CDR3 DNA reads as TGTGCCAGCAGCCCTCTGGGGAGTTCACCCCTCCACTTT. It specifies CASSPLGSSPLHF.

As for this clone: Germline and junction disagree at one end, which may indicate a read error. This CDR3 is CASQGTRVNF. Here the CDR3 DNA reads TGTGCCAGCCAGGGGACTAGAGTAAACTTC. The rearrangement joins TRBV12-3 or TRBV12-4 to TRBJ2-5; 8 nucleotides line up with TRBD2. The CDR3 is 10 amino acids.

The chain employs TRBV6-4 and TRBJ2-2; no reliable D call. Trimming removed 1 base at V and 1 base at J, with 4 bases between. The CDR3 has 14 amino acids. Germline CDR1 and CDR2: MRHNA and SNTAGT. CDR3: CASSDYQNTGELFF. CDR3 coding DNA: TGTGCCAGCAGTGACTATCAGAACACCGGGGAGCTGTTTTTT.